These T cell receptor beta chains were read from a single sample in a study of OX40 agonist ivuxolimab in advanced cancers. The table came from immunoSEQ multiplex PCR; TCRdb's copy has only in-frame clones and leaves some out. The table records about 79,000 clones, 75% to 95% of them present only once. This sample comprised CD4+ or CD8+ T cells sorted from blood, obtained in a trial of the OX40 agonist ivuxolimab. These receptors originate from an adult with an advanced solid tumor such as melanoma, head and neck, liver or kidney cancer. CDR3s leave out the opening cysteine and the closing phenylalanine or tryptophan.

v_call	j_call	cdr3_aa
TRBV25-1	TRBJ1-1	ASSMALNTEAF
TRBV5-1	TRBJ2-3	ASSLYRLDTDTQY
TRBV19	TRBJ2-5	ASSIMASGQETQY
TRBV5-4	TRBJ2-7	ASSPRPGSSYEQY
TRBV27	TRBJ1-4	ASSLGAGNEKLF
TRBV5-1	TRBJ1-1	ASSVGTGGTEAF
TRBV28	TRBJ1-4	ASSLLELRTPDEKLF
TRBV2	TRBJ2-1	ASSSSGGNGDEQF
TRBV5-1	TRBJ1-2	ASSLAGGTNYGYT
TRBV27	TRBJ2-7	ASTSDRGPYEQY
TRBV11-2	TRBJ1-1	ASSFGGGNTEAF
TRBV7-7	TRBJ2-3	ASSAGTGTTDTQY
TRBV21-1	TRBJ2-5	ASSNNGLDVETQY
TRBV5-4	TRBJ2-7	ASSSASGPDYEQY
TRBV5-5	TRBJ1-1	ASHSEGRGTEAF
TRBV29-1	TRBJ2-1	SVDRGGIGEQF
TRBV29-1	TRBJ2-7	SVEQGPEQY